This T cell receptor beta chain was profiled in a study of identical twins. MiXCR, applied by TCRdb to the 5' RACE reads, yields one record per CDR3 protein. The repertoire has more than 400,000 distinct CDR3 sequences, 15% of them found once; the top ten carry 0.44%. Study-level results: Memory repertoires showed no such pattern, whereas abundant cord blood beta clonotypes carried fewer insertions.

Per germline, CDR1 LGHNA and CDR2 YNFKEQ. The CDR3 totals 15 residues. V lost 6 bases, J lost 5 bases, and 6 bases stayed unmatched. This clonotype showed up many times. Its cognate antigen is unknown. A further study also used this sample, focusing on yellow fever vaccine responses in identical twins.

This sequence was found in a woman between 18 and 29 years old in good health. The sample consisted of CD4+ T cells sorted from blood. This chain uses TRBV4-2 with TRBJ2-1; 11 bases align to TRBD2. DNA for the CDR3: TGTGCCAGCAGTCAGACTAGCGGGGAACACAATGAGCAGTTCTTC. Amino acid sequence: CASSQTSGEHNEQFF.